The rows below give T cell receptor beta chains drawn from one sample of a study of CD8+CD57+ T cells in acquired aplastic anemia. TCRdb reprocessed the reads via MiXCR and lists one record per CDR3 protein. The table includes approximately 170,000 distinct CDR3 sequences, around half detected once. The sample consisted of sorted CD4+, CD8+, or CD8+CD57+ T cells (not recorded which) from PBMCs. The source of these receptors is a human donor with aplastic anemia. The conserved cysteine and the conserved F or W are not part of the CDR3 here. The D gene is left open where the match is weak.

>TRBJ1-2|TRBD1|TRBV20-1
SARDLSDRGANYGYT
>TRBJ2-2|NA|TRBV29-1
SVGGAGGELF
>TRBJ1-2|NA|TRBV6-1
ASDPTEQYGYT
>TRBJ2-7|TRBD2|TRBV29-1
SQVTSGNEQY
>TRBJ1-2|NA|TRBV30
AWRVLRDGKHFNYGYT
>TRBJ1-5|NA|TRBV7-6
ASSEGGDQPQH
>TRBJ2-3|NA|TRBV3-1
ASSQGGGGRITDTQY
>TRBJ2-7|TRBD1|TRBV10-3
AISESVGQGGEQY
>TRBJ1-2|NA|TRBV10-2
ASIGGGNYGYT
>TRBJ1-3|NA|TRBV10-3
ASSYEGLGSGNTIY
>TRBJ1-3|TRBD1|TRBV24-1
ATSDSLTDRAVDTIY
>TRBJ1-5|TRBD1|TRBV28
ASSRGTANSNQPQH
>TRBJ1-1|TRBD1|TRBV2
ASSPEQGASEAF
>TRBJ2-1|NA|TRBV19
ASSMGLFSSYNEQF
>TRBJ2-7|NA|TRBV9
ASSVDGRGDEQY
>TRBJ1-2|NA|TRBV5-1
ASSHEGQGYGYT
>TRBJ1-3|NA|TRBV4-1
ASSQDPGEDTIY
>TRBJ1-5|NA|TRBV2
ASRETGYQPQH
>TRBJ1-2|NA|TRBV18
ASSPGENYGYT
>TRBJ2-1|TRBD2|TRBV20-1
SARGLAGEGGGNEQF
>TRBJ1-6|NA|TRBV5-1
ASSRTTGFSPLH
>TRBJ2-3|NA|TRBV5-1
TSSLGLGRGTDTQY
>TRBJ1-2|NA|TRBV5-1
ASSPREGRHYGYT
>TRBJ1-2|TRBD1|TRBV7-9
ASTPQGAYGYT
>TRBJ2-1|TRBD2|TRBV10-3
AISGLAGGQSSYNEQF
>TRBJ2-3|NA|TRBV24-1
ATSDGKSTDTQY
>TRBJ2-3|NA|TRBV20-1
STPTVTDTQY
>TRBJ1-3|TRBD1|TRBV6-5
ASSRTGKTGNTIY
>TRBJ1-2|TRBD1|TRBV5-1
ASSLKSGGDGYT
>TRBJ2-1|TRBD2|TRBV19
ASSSRTGTSGTYNEQF
>TRBJ2-7|TRBD1|TRBV6-2/TRBV6-3
ASSYLQGASYEQY
>TRBJ1-3|NA|TRBV10-3
AISESNPRGNTIY
>TRBJ2-6|TRBD1|TRBV12-3/TRBV12-4
ASRGQGGGGGANVLT
>TRBJ1-2|NA|TRBV25-1
ASSDGMLDGYT
>TRBJ1-4|NA|TRBV27
ASSLLGTGEKLF
>TRBJ1-1|NA|TRBV9
ASSVVSQDTEAF
>TRBJ2-7|TRBD1|TRBV5-1
ASSSDRVSGGEQY
>TRBJ2-5|TRBD2|TRBV10-1
ASSEFTGTSGLETQY
>TRBJ1-5|NA|TRBV20-1
SASSPGVNQPQH
>TRBJ2-7|TRBD1|TRBV2
ASSRDRGRQY
>TRBJ2-2|TRBD1|TRBV10-3
ASSFMQGANTGELF
>TRBJ2-1|TRBD2|TRBV19
ATSGAGAHSYNEQF